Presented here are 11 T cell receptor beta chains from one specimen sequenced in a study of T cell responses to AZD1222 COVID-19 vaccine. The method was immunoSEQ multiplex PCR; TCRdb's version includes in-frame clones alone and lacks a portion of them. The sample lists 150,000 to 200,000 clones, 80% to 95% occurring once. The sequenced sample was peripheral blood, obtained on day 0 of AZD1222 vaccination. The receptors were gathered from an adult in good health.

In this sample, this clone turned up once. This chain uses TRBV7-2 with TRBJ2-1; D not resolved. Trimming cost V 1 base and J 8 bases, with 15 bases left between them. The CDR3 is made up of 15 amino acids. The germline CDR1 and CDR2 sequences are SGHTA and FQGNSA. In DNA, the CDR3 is TGTGCCAGCAGCTTAGGACCCGACTCCTGGGATGAGCAGTTCTTC. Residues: CASSLGPDSWDEQFF.

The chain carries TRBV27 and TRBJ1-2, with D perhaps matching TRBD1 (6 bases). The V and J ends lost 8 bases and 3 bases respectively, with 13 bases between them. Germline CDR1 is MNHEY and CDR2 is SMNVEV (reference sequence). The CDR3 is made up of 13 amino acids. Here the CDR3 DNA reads TGTGCCAGCGGAAGACAGGTGGACTATGGCTACACCTTC. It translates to CASGRQVDYGYTF.

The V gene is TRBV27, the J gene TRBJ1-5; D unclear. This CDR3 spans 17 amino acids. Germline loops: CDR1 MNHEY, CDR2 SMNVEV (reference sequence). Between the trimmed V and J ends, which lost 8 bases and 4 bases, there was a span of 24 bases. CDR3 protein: CASCARLSPWANQPQHF. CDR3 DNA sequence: TGTGCCAGCTGTGCACGACTCTCCCCCTGGGCTAATCAGCCCCAGCATTTT.

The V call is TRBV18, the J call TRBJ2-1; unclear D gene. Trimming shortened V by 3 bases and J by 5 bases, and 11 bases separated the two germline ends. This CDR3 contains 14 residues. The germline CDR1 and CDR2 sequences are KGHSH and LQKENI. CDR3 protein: CASSPDILDNEQFF. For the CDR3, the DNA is TGTGCCAGCTCACCGGATATATTGGACAATGAGCAGTTCTTC.

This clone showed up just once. For the CDR3, the DNA is TGTGCCAGCAGCCCTGGTCTAGCGGTCCAAGAGACCCAGTACTTC. Its translation: CASSPGLAVQETQYF. The J gene is TRBJ2-5, the V gene TRBV5-4; 7 bases agree with TRBD2. Germline V gene sequence: CDR1 SGHNT, CDR2 YYREEE (reference sequence). The CDR3 extends over 15 amino acids. J gave up 1 base and V 4 bases, and 7 bases lay outside the gene matches.

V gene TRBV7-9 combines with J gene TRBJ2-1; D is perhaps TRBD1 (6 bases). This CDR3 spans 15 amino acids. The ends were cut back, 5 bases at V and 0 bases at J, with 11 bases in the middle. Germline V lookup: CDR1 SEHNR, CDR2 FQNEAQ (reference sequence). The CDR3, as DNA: TGTGCCAGCAGCCCTCAGGGGAGCTCCTACAATGAGCAGTTCTTC. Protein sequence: CASSPQGSSYNEQFF.

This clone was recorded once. CDR3 protein: CAWSPERGARQPQHF. CDR3 nucleotide sequence: TGTGCCTGGAGTCCCGAGAGGGGGGCACGGCAGCCCCAGCATTTT. The rearrangement uses TRBV30 and TRBJ1-5; weak D call: TRBD1 (6 bases). This CDR3 comprises 15 residues. Trimming shortened V by 2 bases and J by 7 bases, and 18 bases separated the two germline ends. Germline assignment: CDR1 GTSNPN and CDR2 SVGIG (reference sequence).

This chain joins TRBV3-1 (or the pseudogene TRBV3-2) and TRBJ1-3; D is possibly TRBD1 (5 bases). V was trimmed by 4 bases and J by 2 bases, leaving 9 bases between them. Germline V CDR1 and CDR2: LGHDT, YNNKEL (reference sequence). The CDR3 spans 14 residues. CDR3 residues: CASSRAGAGNTIYF. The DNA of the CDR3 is TGTGCCAGCAGCCGGGCGGGGGCTGGAAACACCATATATTTT.

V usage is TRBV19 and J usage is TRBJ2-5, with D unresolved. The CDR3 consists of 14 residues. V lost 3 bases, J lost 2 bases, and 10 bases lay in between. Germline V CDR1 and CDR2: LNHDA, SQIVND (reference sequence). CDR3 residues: CASSMGNSQETQYF. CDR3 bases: TGTGCCAGTAGTATGGGGAACTCACAAGAGACCCAGTACTTC.

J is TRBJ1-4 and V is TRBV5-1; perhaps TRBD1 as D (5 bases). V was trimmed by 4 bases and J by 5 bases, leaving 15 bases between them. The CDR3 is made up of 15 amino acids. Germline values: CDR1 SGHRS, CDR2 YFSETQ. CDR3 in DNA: TGCGCCAGCAGCACCACGAGGGGACCCAATGAAAAACTGTTTTTT. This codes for CASSTTRGPNEKLFF.

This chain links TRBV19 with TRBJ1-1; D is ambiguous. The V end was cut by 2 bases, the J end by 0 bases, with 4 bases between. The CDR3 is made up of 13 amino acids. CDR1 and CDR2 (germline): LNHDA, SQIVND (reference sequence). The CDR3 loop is CASSILVNTEAFF. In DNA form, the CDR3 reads TGTGCCAGTAGTATACTGGTGAACACTGAAGCTTTCTTT. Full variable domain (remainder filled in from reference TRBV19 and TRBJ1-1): DGGITQSPKYLFRKEGQNVTLSCEQNLNHDAMYWYRQDPGQGLRLIYYSQIVNDFQKGDIAEGYSVSREKKESFPLTVTSAQKNPTAFYLCASSILVNTEAFFGQGTRLTVV.